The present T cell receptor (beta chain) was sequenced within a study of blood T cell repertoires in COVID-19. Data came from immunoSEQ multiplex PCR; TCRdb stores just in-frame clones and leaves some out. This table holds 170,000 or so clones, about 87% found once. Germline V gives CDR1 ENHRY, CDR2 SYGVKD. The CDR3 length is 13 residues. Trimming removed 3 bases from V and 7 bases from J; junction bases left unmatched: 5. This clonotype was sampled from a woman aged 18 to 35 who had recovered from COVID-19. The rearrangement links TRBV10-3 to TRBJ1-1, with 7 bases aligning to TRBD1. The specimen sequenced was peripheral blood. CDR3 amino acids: CAISEGGLGEAFF. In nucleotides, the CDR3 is TGTGCCATCAGTGAAGGGGGCCTGGGTGAAGCTTTCTTT.